This T cell receptor (beta chain) was observed in a study of blood T cells in healthy people across ages. For the second PCR, which ran for roughly 6 to 11 cycles, a sample-barcoded 5' primer and a J-beta primer mix were used. Each of the cDNA molecules was tagged by a template-switch adaptor with 12 random nucleotides. TCRdb analysed the 5' RACE reads with MiXCR anew, one entry per CDR3 protein. Counted here are about 970,000 distinct CDR3 sequences, roughly half occurring once; the ten biggest clones make up 20% to 25%. The germline V gene encodes CDR1 DFQATT and CDR2 SNEGSKA (reference sequence). V lost 1 base to trimming and J lost 3 bases; unmatched junction nucleotides: 3. The CDR3 is 15 amino acids. In each sample, at least 7 million PBMCs were isolated. Extraction of total RNA produced a minimum of 5.5 micrograms from each sample.

The J gene is TRBJ2-1, the V gene TRBV20-1; TRBD2 aligns across 10 bases. The sequence was obtained from a woman aged 55-75 years in good health. Sequenced sample: blood. The CDR3 DNA reads as TGCAGTGCTAGAGCGGGGACTAGCGACTACAATGAGCAGTTCTTC. As protein: CSARAGTSDYNEQFF.